These 12 T cell receptor beta chains were sequenced from one sample in a study of T cell repertoires in cytomegalovirus infection (dated by TCRdb to the late 2010s). The treatment or condition label for this specimen denotes: in vitro stimulation with specific CMV peptide epitopes to enrich CMV-specific T cells. TCRdb names Illumina HiSeq 1500 as the instrument used. TCRdb cleaned the public reads at Q25 with fastp, built clones with MiXCR and kept in-frame beta chains. Identical CDR3 protein sequences are pooled into one entry, listed with their most common genes and DNA. This sample has about 830,000 distinct CDR3 sequences in its table, and approximately 32% of those were observed once. The top ten constitute around 12% of the sample. Their specific antigens are unknown. This sample comprised cultured CD8+ T cells from PBMCs, obtained from culture after CMV antigen stimulation. The receptors derive from a human donor in good health (CMV status not recorded). Some clones in this sample may be carry-over from other donors' samples.

This clonotype was seen only a few times. The chain carries TRBV29-1 and TRBJ2-7; 10 bases align to TRBD1. The V gene end was trimmed by 5 bases and the J gene end by 5 bases; junction bases not matched to a gene: 6. Germline loops: CDR1 SQVTM, CDR2 ANQGSEA. The CDR3 covers 13 residues. The CDR3 DNA is TGCAGCGTTTCCGGGACAGGGGTGGACGAGCAGTACTTC. It codes for CSVSGTGVDEQYF.

The V call is TRBV27, the J call TRBJ1-2, with 7 bases fitting TRBD1. The CDR3 sequence is 13 residues long. CDR1 MNHEY and CDR2 SMNVEV come from the germline V gene (reference sequence). V lost 4 bases, J lost 7 bases, and 6 bases stayed unmatched. The CDR3 loop is CASSSSGQSGYTF. For the CDR3, the DNA is TGTGCCAGCAGTTCCTCGGGACAGAGTGGCTACACCTTC.

This clonotype occurred many times. V usage is TRBV6-5 and J usage is TRBJ1-1; D possibly corresponds to TRBD1 (6 bases). Germline-derived CDR1 and CDR2 are MNHEY and SVGAGI. CDR3 length: 14 residues. The V end lost 2 bases, the J end lost 1 base, and 8 bases lay between the germline ends. The CDR3: CASSYGGPNTEAFF. Here the CDR3 DNA reads TGTGCCAGCAGTTACGGGGGCCCGAACACTGAAGCTTTCTTT.

This chain links TRBV15 with TRBJ1-4; 7 bases agree with TRBD1. The germline gives CDR1 LNHNV, CDR2 YYDKDF (reference sequence). CDR3 length: 15 amino acids. Trimming cost V 4 bases and J 5 bases; bases outside gene matches: 7. The CDR3 loop reads CATSINRGTNEKLFF. In nucleotides, the CDR3 is TGTGCCACCAGCATAAACAGGGGAACGAATGAAAAACTGTTTTTT.

The genes are TRBV6-1 and TRBJ1-1; 11 bases align to TRBD1. Germline lookup yields CDR1 MNHNS and CDR2 SASEGT. There are 14 residues in the CDR3. The junction had 2 bases not matched to a gene; V was cut back by 3 bases and J by 5 bases. In nucleotides, the CDR3 is TGTGCCAGCAGTGAGGACAGGGGGCGAACTGAAGCTTTCTTT. Residues: CASSEDRGRTEAFF.

This clonotype has just a few counts. The chain employs TRBV27 and TRBJ1-5, with a weak D call TRBD1 (6 bases). This CDR3 has 15 residues. The V end was cut by 0 bases, the J end by 6 bases, with 12 bases between. CDR1 is MNHEY and CDR2 is SMNVEV in the germline V gene (reference sequence). The CDR3 region has the DNA TGTGCCAGCAGTTTATCGGGGGGGCTCATTCAGCCCCAGCATTTT. This gives the protein CASSLSGGLIQPQHF.

The J gene is TRBJ1-4, the V gene TRBV6-1; 7 bases match TRBD1. The V segment lost 6 bases and the J segment 8 bases; nucleotides outside the gene matches: 15. CDR3 length: 16 residues. From germline, CDR1 is MNHNS and CDR2 SASEGT. CDR3 sequence: CASRPGGGRGEEKLFF. In DNA form, the CDR3 reads TGTGCCAGCAGACCAGGGGGGGGCAGGGGGGAAGAAAAACTGTTTTTT.

This clonotype has a handful of counts. V and J are TRBV19 and TRBJ1-5; D is uncertain. Trimming cost V 7 bases and J 10 bases, with 20 bases left between them. Germline V CDR1 and CDR2: LNHDA, SQIVND (reference sequence). This CDR3 has 14 amino acids. The CDR3 loop is CASTSPDHSRPQHF. The CDR3 DNA reads as TGTGCCAGTACCTCACCGGACCACTCGCGTCCCCAGCATTTT.

This clonotype has just a few counts. The rearrangement links TRBV5-5 to TRBJ2-4; no reliable D call. From germline, CDR1 is SGHKS and CDR2 YYEKEE (reference sequence). The CDR3 is 17 amino acids. The V end was cut by 3 bases, the J end by 0 bases, with 16 bases between. CDR3 nucleotide sequence: TGTGCCAGCAGCTCCTGGGCACTCGGAATAGCCAAAAACATTCAGTACTTC. Residues: CASSSWALGIAKNIQYF.

J is TRBJ1-1 and V is TRBV7-3, with 9 bases fitting TRBD1. Germline V gene data show CDR1 as SGHTA and CDR2 as FQGTGA. This CDR3 has 17 residues. The V segment lost 3 bases and the J segment 5 bases; nucleotides outside the gene matches: 13. The DNA of the CDR3 is TGTGCCAGCAGCTTTATAGCGGGACAGGGAGGGAGAACTGAAGCTTTCTTT. Protein: CASSFIAGQGGRTEAFF.

Comments on this clonotype: A junction end diverges from the germline sequence, so it may reflect a read error. The rearrangement joins TRBV5-1 to TRBJ1-1; no definite D call. Germline-derived CDR1 and CDR2 are SGHRS and YFSETQ. This CDR3 is 14 amino acids long. The CDR3 loop is CANSLASGFTEAFF. CDR3 DNA: TGCGCCAACAGCTTGGCTTCGGGCTTTACTGAAGCTTTCTTT.

The chain recombines TRBV6-2 or TRBV6-3 with TRBJ2-2; possibly TRBD1 or TRBD2 for D (5 bases each). The V gene lost 7 bases and the J gene lost 6 bases, with 12 bases spanning the gap. CDR1 and CDR2 from the germline V gene are MNHEY and SVGEGT. The CDR3 runs to 13 residues. The CDR3 DNA reads as TGTGCCAGCAATGTCGGGGCCTCCGGGGAGCTGTTTTTT. Its protein is CASNVGASGELFF.